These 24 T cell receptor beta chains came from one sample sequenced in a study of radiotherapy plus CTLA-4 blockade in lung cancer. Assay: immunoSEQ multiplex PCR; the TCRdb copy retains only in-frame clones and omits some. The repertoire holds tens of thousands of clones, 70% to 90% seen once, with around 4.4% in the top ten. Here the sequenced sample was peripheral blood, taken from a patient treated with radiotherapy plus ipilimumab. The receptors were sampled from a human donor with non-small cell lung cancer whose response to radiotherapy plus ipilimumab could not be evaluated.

In DNA, the CDR3 is TGTGCCACCCGATCCGGGACAGACTCCTACGAGCAGTACTTC. Protein product: CATRSGTDSYEQYF. The chain links TRBV15 to TRBJ2-7, with TRBD1 identical over 7 bases. CDR1 and CDR2 from the germline V gene are LNHNV and YYDKDF (reference sequence). Unmatched junction bases numbered 7, after V lost 8 bases and J lost 0 bases. The CDR3 sequence is 14 residues long.

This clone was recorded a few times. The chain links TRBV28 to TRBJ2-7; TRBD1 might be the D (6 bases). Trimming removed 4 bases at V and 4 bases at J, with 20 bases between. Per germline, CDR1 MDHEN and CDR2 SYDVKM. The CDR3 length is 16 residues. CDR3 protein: CASSSFRTVPKYEQYF. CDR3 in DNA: TGTGCCAGCAGTTCTTTTCGGACAGTCCCGAAATACGAGCAGTACTTC.

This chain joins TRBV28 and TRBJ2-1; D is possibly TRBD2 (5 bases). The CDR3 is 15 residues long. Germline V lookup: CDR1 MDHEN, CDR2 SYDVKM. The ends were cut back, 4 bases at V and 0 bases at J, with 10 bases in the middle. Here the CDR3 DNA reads TGTGCCAGCAGTTCCCTAGCCCTCTCCTACAATGAGCAGTTCTTC. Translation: CASSSLALSYNEQFF.

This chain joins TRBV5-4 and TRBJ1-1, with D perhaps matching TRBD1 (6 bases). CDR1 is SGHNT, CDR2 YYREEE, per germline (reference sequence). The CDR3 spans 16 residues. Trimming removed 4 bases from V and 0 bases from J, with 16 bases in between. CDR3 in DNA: TGTGCCAGCAGCCCCCGGGGGGGGCGCTTGAACACTGAAGCTTTCTTT. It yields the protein CASSPRGGRLNTEAFF. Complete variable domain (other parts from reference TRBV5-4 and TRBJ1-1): ETGVTQSPTHLIKTRGQQVTLRCSSQSGHNTVSWYQQALGQGPQFIFQYYREEENGRGNFPPRFSGLQFPNYSSELNVNALELDDSALYLCASSPRGGRLNTEAFFGQGTRLTVV.

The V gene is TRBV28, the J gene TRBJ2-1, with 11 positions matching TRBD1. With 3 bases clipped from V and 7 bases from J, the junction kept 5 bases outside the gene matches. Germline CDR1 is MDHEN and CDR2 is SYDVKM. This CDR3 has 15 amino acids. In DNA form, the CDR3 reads TGTGCCAGCAGTTTGGACAGGGGGCGATTAAATGAGCAGTTCTTC. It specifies CASSLDRGRLNEQFF.

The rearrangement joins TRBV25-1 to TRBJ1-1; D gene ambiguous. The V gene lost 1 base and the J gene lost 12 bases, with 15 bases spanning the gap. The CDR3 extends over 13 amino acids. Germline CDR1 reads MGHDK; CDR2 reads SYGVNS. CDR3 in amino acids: CASSELSAIGSFF. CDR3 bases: TGTGCCAGCAGTGAATTGAGTGCTATCGGGTCTTTCTTT.

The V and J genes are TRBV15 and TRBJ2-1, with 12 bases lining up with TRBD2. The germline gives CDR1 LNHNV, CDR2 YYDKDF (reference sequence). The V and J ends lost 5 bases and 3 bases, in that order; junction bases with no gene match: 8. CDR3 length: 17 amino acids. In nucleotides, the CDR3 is TGTGCCACCAGCCCCTATAGACTAGCGGGAGTCTACAATGAGCAGTTCTTC. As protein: CATSPYRLAGVYNEQFF.

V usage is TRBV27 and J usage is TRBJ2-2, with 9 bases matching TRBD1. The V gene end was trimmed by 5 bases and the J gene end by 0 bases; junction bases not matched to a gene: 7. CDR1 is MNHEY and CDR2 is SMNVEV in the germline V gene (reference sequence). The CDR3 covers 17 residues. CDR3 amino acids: CASSHRTGATNTGELFF. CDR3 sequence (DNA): TGTGCCAGCAGTCACCGGACAGGGGCTACGAACACCGGGGAGCTGTTTTTT.

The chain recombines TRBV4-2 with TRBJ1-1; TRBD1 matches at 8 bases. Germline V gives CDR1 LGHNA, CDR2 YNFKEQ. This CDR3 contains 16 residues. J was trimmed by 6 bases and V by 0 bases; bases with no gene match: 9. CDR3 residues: CASSQDHRGLFSEAFF. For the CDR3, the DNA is TGTGCCAGCAGCCAAGACCACAGGGGGTTATTCTCTGAAGCTTTCTTT.

CDR3 bases: TGCAGCGTTGGAGGTGGACACGAGCAGTACTTC. Translation: CSVGGGHEQYF. The chain employs TRBV29-1 and TRBJ2-5; D is ambiguous. The last part of the DNA fits TRBJ2-7 better; the J call may be wrong. CDR1 SQVTM and CDR2 ANQGSEA come from the germline V gene. The CDR3 totals 11 residues.

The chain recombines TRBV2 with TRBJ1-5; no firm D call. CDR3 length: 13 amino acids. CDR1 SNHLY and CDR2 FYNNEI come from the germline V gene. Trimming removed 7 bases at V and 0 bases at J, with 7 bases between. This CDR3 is CASKRDSNQPQHF. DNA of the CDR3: TGTGCCAGCAAACGGGATAGCAATCAGCCCCAGCATTTT.

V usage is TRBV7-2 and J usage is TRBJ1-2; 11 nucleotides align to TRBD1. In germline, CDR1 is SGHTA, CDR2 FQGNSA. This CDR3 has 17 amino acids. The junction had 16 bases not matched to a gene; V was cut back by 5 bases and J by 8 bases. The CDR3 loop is CASSNRTGGALVGGYTF. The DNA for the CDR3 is TGTGCCAGCAGCAACCGGACAGGGGGCGCTTTAGTAGGAGGCTACACCTTC.

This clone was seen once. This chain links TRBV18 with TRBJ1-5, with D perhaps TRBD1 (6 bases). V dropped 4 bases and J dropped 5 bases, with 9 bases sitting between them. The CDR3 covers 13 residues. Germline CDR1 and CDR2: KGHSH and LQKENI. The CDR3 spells CASSQNRDQPQHF. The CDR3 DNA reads TGTGCCAGCTCACAGAACAGGGATCAGCCCCAGCATTTT.

As DNA, the CDR3 is TGTGCCATCAGTCTGGGACAGGGAGGTACTAATGAAAAACTGTTTTTT. The encoded protein is CAISLGQGGTNEKLFF. The gene calls are TRBV10-3 and TRBJ1-4; TRBD1 aligns across 9 bases. This CDR3 spans 16 amino acids. Trimming removed 5 bases from V and 2 bases from J; junction bases left unmatched: 6. Germline V gives CDR1 ENHRY, CDR2 SYGVKD.

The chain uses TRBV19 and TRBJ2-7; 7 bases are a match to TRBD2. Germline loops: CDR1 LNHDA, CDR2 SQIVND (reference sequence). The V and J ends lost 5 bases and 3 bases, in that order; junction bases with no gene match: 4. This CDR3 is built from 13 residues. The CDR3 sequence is CASSAGAFYEQYF. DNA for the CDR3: TGTGCCAGTAGTGCGGGAGCATTCTACGAGCAGTACTTC.

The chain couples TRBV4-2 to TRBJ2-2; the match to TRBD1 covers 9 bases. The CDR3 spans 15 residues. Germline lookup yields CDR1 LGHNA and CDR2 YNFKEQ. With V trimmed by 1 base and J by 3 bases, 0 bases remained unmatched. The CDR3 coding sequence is TGTGCCAGCAGCCAAGGGGACAGGGACACCGGGGAGCTGTTTTTT. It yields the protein CASSQGDRDTGELFF.

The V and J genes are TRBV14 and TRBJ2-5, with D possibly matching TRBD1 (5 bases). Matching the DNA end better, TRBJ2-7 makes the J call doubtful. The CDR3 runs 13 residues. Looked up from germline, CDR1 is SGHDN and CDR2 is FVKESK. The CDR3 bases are TGTGCCAGCAGCCAAGTACAGGCCTACGAGCAGTACTTC. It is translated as CASSQVQAYEQYF.

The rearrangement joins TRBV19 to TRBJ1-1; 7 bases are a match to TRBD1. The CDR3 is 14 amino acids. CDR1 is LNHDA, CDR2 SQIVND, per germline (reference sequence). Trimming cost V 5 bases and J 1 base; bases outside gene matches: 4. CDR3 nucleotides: TGTGCCAGTAGTCAACGGACAGGGAACACTGAAGCTTTCTTT. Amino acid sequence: CASSQRTGNTEAFF.

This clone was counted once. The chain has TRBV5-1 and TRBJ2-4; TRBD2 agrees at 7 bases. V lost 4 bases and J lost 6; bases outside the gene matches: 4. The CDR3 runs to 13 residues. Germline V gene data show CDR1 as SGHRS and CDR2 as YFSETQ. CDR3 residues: CASSTGGGNIQYF. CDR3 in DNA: TGCGCCAGCAGCACCGGCGGGGGAAACATTCAGTACTTC.

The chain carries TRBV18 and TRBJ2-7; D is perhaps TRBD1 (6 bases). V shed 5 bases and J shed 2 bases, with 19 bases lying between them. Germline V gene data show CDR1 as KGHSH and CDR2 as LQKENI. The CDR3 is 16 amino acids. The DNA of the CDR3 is TGTGCCAGCTCATCCACAACAGGGAATCTTCCCTACGAGCAGTACTTC. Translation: CASSSTTGNLPYEQYF.

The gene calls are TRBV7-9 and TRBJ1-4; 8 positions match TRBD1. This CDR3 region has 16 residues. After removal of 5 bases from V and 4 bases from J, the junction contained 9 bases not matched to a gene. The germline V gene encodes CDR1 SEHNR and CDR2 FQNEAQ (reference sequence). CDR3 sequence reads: CASSQQWTGSNEKLFF. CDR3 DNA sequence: TGTGCCAGCAGCCAACAATGGACAGGGAGTAATGAAAAACTGTTTTTT.

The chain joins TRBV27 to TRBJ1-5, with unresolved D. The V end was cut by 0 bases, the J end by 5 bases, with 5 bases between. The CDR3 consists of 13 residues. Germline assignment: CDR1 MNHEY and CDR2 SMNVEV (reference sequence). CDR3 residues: CASSLSWHQPQHF. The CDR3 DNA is TGTGCCAGCAGTTTATCGTGGCATCAGCCCCAGCATTTT.

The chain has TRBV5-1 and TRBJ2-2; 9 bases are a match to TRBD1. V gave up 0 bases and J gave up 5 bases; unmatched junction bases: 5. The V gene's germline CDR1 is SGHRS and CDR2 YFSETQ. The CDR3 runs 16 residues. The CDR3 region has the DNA TGCGCCAGCAGCTTGGGACAGGGGGTAAATACCGGGGAGCTGTTTTTT. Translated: CASSLGQGVNTGELFF. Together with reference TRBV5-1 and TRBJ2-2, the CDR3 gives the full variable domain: KAGVTQTPRYLIKTRGQQVTLSCSPISGHRSVSWYQQTPGQGLQFLFEYFSETQRNKGNFPGRFSGRQFSNSRSEMNVSTLELGDSALYLCASSLGQGVNTGELFFGEGSRLTVL.

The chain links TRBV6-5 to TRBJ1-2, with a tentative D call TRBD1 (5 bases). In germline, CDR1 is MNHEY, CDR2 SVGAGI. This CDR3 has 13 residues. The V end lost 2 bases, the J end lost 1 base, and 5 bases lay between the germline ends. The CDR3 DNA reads TGTGCCAGCAGTTACCAGGGTAACTATGGCTACACCTTC. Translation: CASSYQGNYGYTF.